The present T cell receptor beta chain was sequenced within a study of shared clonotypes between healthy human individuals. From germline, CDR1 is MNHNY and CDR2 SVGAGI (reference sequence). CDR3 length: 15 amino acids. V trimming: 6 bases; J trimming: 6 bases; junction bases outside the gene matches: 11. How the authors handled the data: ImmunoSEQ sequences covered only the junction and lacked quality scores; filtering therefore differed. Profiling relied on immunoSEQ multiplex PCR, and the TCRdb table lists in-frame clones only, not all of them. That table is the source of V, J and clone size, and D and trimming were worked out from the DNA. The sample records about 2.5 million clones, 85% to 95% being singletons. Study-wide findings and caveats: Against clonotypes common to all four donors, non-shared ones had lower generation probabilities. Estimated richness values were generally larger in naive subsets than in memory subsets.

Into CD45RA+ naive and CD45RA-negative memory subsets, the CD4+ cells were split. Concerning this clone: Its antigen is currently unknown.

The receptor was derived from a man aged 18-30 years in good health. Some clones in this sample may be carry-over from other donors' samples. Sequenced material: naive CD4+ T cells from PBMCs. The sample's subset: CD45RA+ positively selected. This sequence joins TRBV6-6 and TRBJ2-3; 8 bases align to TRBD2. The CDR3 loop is CASRVLAGGFDTQYF. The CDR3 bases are TGTGCCAGCAGAGTTCTAGCGGGTGGGTTTGATACGCAGTATTTT.